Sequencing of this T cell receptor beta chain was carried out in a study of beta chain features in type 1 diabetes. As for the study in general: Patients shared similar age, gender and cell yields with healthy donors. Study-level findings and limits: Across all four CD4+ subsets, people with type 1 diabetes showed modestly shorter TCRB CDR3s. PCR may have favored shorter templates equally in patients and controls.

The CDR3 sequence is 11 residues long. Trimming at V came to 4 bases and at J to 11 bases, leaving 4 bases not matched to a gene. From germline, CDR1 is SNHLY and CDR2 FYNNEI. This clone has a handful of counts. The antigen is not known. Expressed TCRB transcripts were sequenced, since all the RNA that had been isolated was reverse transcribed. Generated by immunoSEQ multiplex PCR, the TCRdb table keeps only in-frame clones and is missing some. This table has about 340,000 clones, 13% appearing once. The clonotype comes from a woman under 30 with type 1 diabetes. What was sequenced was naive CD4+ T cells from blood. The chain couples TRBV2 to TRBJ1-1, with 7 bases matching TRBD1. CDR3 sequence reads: CASSGRGHAFF. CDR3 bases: TGTGCCAGCAGTGGGAGGGGGCACGCTTTCTTT.